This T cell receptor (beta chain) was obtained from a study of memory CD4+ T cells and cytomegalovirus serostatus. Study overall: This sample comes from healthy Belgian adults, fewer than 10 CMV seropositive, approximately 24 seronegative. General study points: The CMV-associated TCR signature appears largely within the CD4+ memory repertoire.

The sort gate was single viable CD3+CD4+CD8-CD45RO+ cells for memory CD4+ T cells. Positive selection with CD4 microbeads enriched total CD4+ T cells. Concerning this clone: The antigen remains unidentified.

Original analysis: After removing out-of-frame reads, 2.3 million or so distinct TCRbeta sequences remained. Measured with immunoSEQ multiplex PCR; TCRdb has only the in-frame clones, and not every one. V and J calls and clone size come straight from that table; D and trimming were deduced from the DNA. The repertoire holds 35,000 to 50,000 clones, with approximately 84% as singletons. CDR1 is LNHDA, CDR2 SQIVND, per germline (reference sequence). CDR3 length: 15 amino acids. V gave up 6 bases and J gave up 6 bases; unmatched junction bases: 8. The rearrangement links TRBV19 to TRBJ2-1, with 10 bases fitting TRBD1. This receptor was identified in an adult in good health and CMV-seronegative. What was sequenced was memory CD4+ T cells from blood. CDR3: CASRLPGQGTNEQFF. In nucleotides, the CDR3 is TGTGCCAGTAGGTTACCGGGACAGGGGACCAATGAGCAGTTCTTC.